This T cell receptor beta chain is drawn from a study of post-analysis software for immune sequencing data (dated by TCRdb to 2014 to 2015). Regarding the research as a whole: The recorded disease courses included relapsing-remitting, secondary progressive and progressive-relapsing multiple sclerosis, and some patients had no subtype annotation. A subset of samples was prepared in parallel using single-end sample barcoding, then pooled and co-amplified after Illumina adapter ligation. Patient repertoires were compared against roughly 12 previously published healthy control repertoires from donors aged about 6 to 27 years.

Findings and caveats that apply to the study as a whole: Roughly 5 TRBV segments, including TRBV5-6, TRBV5-1 and TRBV20-1, were significantly more frequent in patients than controls. When samples were clustered directly using the F measure, samples prepared in the same batch co-clustered strongly, which prompted a batch-effect correction. The control group was slightly older than the multiple sclerosis patient group. Normalized Chao1 diversity was significantly lower in multiple sclerosis patients than controls, suggesting substantial peripheral T-cell clonal expansion.

To demonstrate the VDJtools post-analysis software, TCR beta repertoires were profiled from the peripheral blood of about 13 young patients with multiple sclerosis. The patients with multiple sclerosis were children and adolescents between roughly 6 and 17 years of age. The library was generated by PCR. This sample was sequenced with an Illumina HiSeq 2500. Unique molecular identifiers were incorporated into TCR beta cDNA libraries to reduce PCR and sequencing biases. Per 1 to 10 million input T cells, roughly 0.5 million cDNA molecules were obtained, such that each molecule approximated one T cell. Patient libraries were prepared and sequenced with the same protocol used for the earlier healthy control dataset. Within a given batch, samples were prepared together, multiplexed and sequenced on the same HiSeq lane. The original pipeline was this. Raw barcoded reads were processed with MIGEC, and single-read molecular identifier groups were discarded before consensus assembly and CDR3 extraction. Clonotype tables were post-analysed with VDJtools, and diversity was normalized by down-sampling all datasets to the smallest sample size. In repertoire overlap clustering, CDR3 amino acid sequences, but not nucleotide sequences, were matched to correct batch-related cross-sample contamination. The raw public data were reprocessed by TCRdb itself: fastp quality trimming at Q25, MiXCR clonotype calling, in-frame beta chains only. Each CDR3 protein appears once, grouped with its most common genes and DNA. These V and J calls are TCRdb output, not the study's own analysis. The sample yields hundreds of thousands of distinct CDR3 sequences; around 40% were counted once. The ten largest clones capture 9% to 14% of the sample.

V lost 0 bases and J lost 4 bases; the stretch between them is 12 bases long. As encoded in the germline V gene, CDR1 is ENHRY while CDR2 is SYGVKD. The CDR3 numbers 15 residues from cysteine through phenylalanine. Only CDR3 DNA remains: 45 bases, in frame from the first base. About this clonotype itself: No cognate antigen has been identified for it. No base quality information exists; no much larger clone differs at one position.

The source of this sequence is a girl aged 10 to 17 with multiple sclerosis. The specimen was blood. This receptor chain uses TRBV10-3 and TRBJ1-2; the D region possibly corresponds to TRBD1 (6 bases align). The DNA is TGTGCCATCAGTGAGTCGGACAGAGCAGTCTATGGCTACACCTTC. This gives the protein CAISESDRAVYGYTF.